The 27 T cell receptor beta chains presented below share a single source sample, sequenced in a study of blood T cell repertoires in COVID-19. Clones were read by immunoSEQ multiplex PCR, and TCRdb kept only the in-frame ones, dropping some. The repertoire holds under 200,000 clones, with approximately 86% as singletons. Material: peripheral blood. The origin of the receptors is a man aged 55-75 years with acute or convalescent COVID-19.

The gene calls are TRBV10-3 and TRBJ1-2; D is possibly TRBD1 (5 bases). CDR3 size: 16 residues. Germline V lookup: CDR1 ENHRY, CDR2 SYGVKD. V was pared by 8 bases and J by 3 bases, with 22 bases between. CDR3 residues: CAIRPRQGKGDYGYTF. In nucleotides, the CDR3 is TGTGCCATCCGTCCCCGGCAAGGGAAAGGGGACTATGGCTACACCTTC.

This chain uses TRBV28 with TRBJ1-5, with 9 bases fitting TRBD1. The CDR3 contains 14 residues. J gave up 8 bases and V 7 bases, and 9 bases lay outside the gene matches. Per the germline V gene, CDR1 is MDHEN and CDR2 is SYDVKM. CDR3 sequence reads: CASIQTGGMEPQHF. The CDR3 DNA reads as TGTGCCAGCATCCAGACAGGGGGGATGGAGCCCCAGCATTTT.

The chain employs TRBV18 and TRBJ1-5, with D hard to call. Germline V gene data show CDR1 as KGHSH and CDR2 as LQKENI. Trimming left V 3 bases short and J 6 bases short, with 12 bases between. This CDR3 is 14 amino acids long. The CDR3 loop reads CASSPNRLGQPQHF. For the CDR3, the DNA is TGTGCCAGCTCACCTAACAGATTGGGTCAGCCCCAGCATTTT.

The V and J genes are TRBV9 and TRBJ2-1, with 7 bases lining up with TRBD2. Germline CDR1 is SGDLS and CDR2 is YYNGEE. The CDR3 runs to 16 residues. V gave up 3 bases and J gave up 3 bases; unmatched junction bases: 9. Here the CDR3 reads CASSAGAGLGYNEQFF. In DNA form, the CDR3 reads TGTGCCAGCAGCGCCGGAGCGGGGTTGGGCTACAATGAGCAGTTCTTC.

The rearrangement joins TRBV5-1 to TRBJ2-3, with TRBD1 matching over 9 bases. J was trimmed by 1 base and V by 4 bases; bases with no gene match: 4. This CDR3 contains 15 residues. CDR1 is SGHRS, CDR2 YFSETQ, per germline. The CDR3 sequence is CASSPDRGGTDTQYF. The DNA of the CDR3 is TGCGCCAGCAGCCCAGACAGGGGGGGCACAGATACGCAGTATTTT.

This chain uses TRBV29-1 with TRBJ2-1; 16 bases map to TRBD2. Germline-derived CDR1 and CDR2 are SQVTM and ANQGSEA. J was trimmed by 4 bases and V by 0 bases; bases with no gene match: 6. The CDR3 length is 18 residues. CDR3 bases: TGCAGCGTTGAAGACCTGGGACTAGCGGGAGGGCAATACAATGAGCAGTTCTTC. It specifies CSVEDLGLAGGQYNEQFF.

This chain uses TRBV6-5 with TRBJ1-6; the D gene is possibly TRBD1 (6 bases). The germline V gene encodes CDR1 MNHEY and CDR2 SVGAGI. V gave up 6 bases and J gave up 8 bases, with 14 bases separating them. This CDR3 region has 14 residues. CDR3 nucleotides: TGTGCCAGCAGACAACAGGGCGGGCATTCACCCCTCCACTTT. Amino acids: CASRQQGGHSPLHF.

The chain links TRBV6-5 to TRBJ2-3; TRBD2 matches at 9 bases. Germline-derived CDR1 and CDR2 are MNHEY and SVGAGI. After removal of 2 bases from V and 2 bases from J, the junction contained 5 bases not matched to a gene. The CDR3 loop spans 16 amino acids. The CDR3: CASSYGSGSFTDTQYF. The CDR3 DNA reads TGTGCCAGCAGTTACGGTAGCGGGAGCTTCACAGATACGCAGTATTTT.

This rearrangement joins TRBV6-5 to TRBJ1-1; D unresolved. Trimming stripped 9 bases from V and 11 bases from J, with 25 bases between. Germline V lookup: CDR1 MNHEY, CDR2 SVGAGI. This CDR3 has 14 amino acids. The CDR3 nucleotides read TGTGCCAGAAAAGCCCCCGCGGAGGGATTGGATGCTTTCTTT. It is translated as CARKAPAEGLDAFF.

The chain links TRBV5-1 to TRBJ2-3, with 10 bases identical to TRBD2. This CDR3 region has 15 residues. Germline CDR1 is SGHRS and CDR2 is YFSETQ. V dropped 4 bases and J dropped 6; count of bases not matched to a gene: 8. CDR3 loop: CASSRLAGGQDTQYF. The CDR3 DNA sequence: TGCGCCAGCAGCCGTTTAGCGGGGGGACAGGATACGCAGTATTTT. Variable domain in full (rest from reference TRBV5-1 and TRBJ2-3): KAGVTQTPRYLIKTRGQQVTLSCSPISGHRSVSWYQQTPGQGLQFLFEYFSETQRNKGNFPGRFSGRQFSNSRSEMNVSTLELGDSALYLCASSRLAGGQDTQYFGPGTRLTVL.

The chain has TRBV6-5 and TRBJ2-1; 8 bases fit TRBD2. With 0 bases clipped from V and 4 bases from J, the junction kept 5 bases outside the gene matches. CDR1 is MNHEY, CDR2 SVGAGI, per germline. The CDR3 is 16 amino acids. CDR3 bases: TGTGCCAGCAGTTACTCTAGCGGGATCCTGTACAATGAGCAGTTCTTC. Protein sequence: CASSYSSGILYNEQFF.

This chain links TRBV5-1 with TRBJ2-6; maybe TRBD1 (5 bases). The V end lost 2 bases, the J end lost 2 bases, and 11 bases lay between the germline ends. This CDR3 region has 16 residues. Germline CDR1 and CDR2: SGHRS and YFSETQ. The CDR3, as DNA: TGCGCCAGCAGCTTATTTGGCAGGGCTGGGGCCAACGTCCTGACTTTC. Translation: CASSLFGRAGANVLTF.

The J gene is TRBJ2-4, the V gene TRBV28, with D tentatively TRBD2 (6 bases). The CDR3 length is 13 residues. The germline V gene has CDR1 MDHEN and CDR2 SYDVKM. V shed 7 bases and J shed 6 bases, with 13 bases lying between them. This chain's CDR3 is CASMGGLGNIQYF. CDR3 DNA sequence: TGTGCCAGCATGGGGGGACTCGGAAACATTCAGTACTTC. Drawing the rest from reference TRBV28 and TRBJ2-4, the complete variable domain is DVKVTQSSRYLVKRTGEKVFLECVQDMDHENMFWYRQDPGLGLRLIYFSYDVKMKEKGDIPEGYSVSREKKERFSLILESASTNQTSMYLCASMGGLGNIQYFGAGTRLSVL.

This sequence joins TRBV30 and TRBJ1-2, with TRBD1 identical over 7 bases. The CDR3 is 12 residues long. Germline V gene sequence: CDR1 GTSNPN, CDR2 SVGIG (reference sequence). J gave up 13 bases and V 1 base, and 9 bases lay outside the gene matches. DNA of the CDR3: TGTGCCTGGAGTGCCACGACAGGGCCAGGCACCTTC. Its protein product is CAWSATTGPGTF.

The J gene is TRBJ2-7, the V gene TRBV5-1, with D uncertain. CDR3 length: 13 amino acids. Trimming pared 0 bases from V and 2 bases from J, leaving 6 bases between. The germline V gene has CDR1 SGHRS and CDR2 YFSETQ. The CDR3 loop is CASSLGSAYEQYF. The DNA of the CDR3 is TGCGCCAGCAGCTTGGGGAGCGCCTACGAGCAGTACTTC.

This clone was seen once. CDR3 sequence: CASSLTESNQPQHF. As DNA, the CDR3 is TGTGCCAGCAGTCTGACAGAGTCCAATCAGCCCCAGCATTTT. The genes are TRBV28 and TRBJ1-5; perhaps TRBD1 as D (5 bases). CDR1 MDHEN and CDR2 SYDVKM come from the germline V gene. This CDR3 contains 14 residues. Trimming left V 5 bases short and J 3 bases short, with 11 bases between.

V gene TRBV15 combines with J gene TRBJ2-1; TRBD1 is a possible D gene (6 bases). The CDR3 has 14 amino acids. V lost 2 bases, J lost 6 bases, and 11 bases lay in between. CDR1 LNHNV and CDR2 YYDKDF come from the germline V gene (reference sequence). CDR3 in amino acids: CATSRNGQSNEQFF. CDR3 nucleotides: TGTGCCACCAGCAGAAACGGACAGTCCAATGAGCAGTTCTTC.

This chain connects TRBV25-1 to TRBJ2-3; 7 nucleotides match TRBD2. The germline V gene encodes CDR1 MGHDK and CDR2 SYGVNS. The CDR3 is 15 residues long. V dropped 1 base and J dropped 4; count of bases not matched to a gene: 5. The CDR3 bases are TGTGCCAGCAGTGAATCGGGGACTATCCCAGATACGCAGTATTTT. As protein: CASSESGTIPDTQYF. Drawing the rest from reference TRBV25-1 and TRBJ2-3, the complete variable domain is EADIYQTPRYLVIGTGKKITLECSQTMGHDKMYWYQQDPGMELHLIHYSYGVNSTEKGDLSSESTVSRIRTEHFPLTLESARPSHTSQYLCASSESGTIPDTQYFGPGTRLTVL.

The J gene is TRBJ2-1, the V gene TRBV27; 12 bases align to TRBD2. V lost 5 bases and J lost 8; bases outside the gene matches: 16. Germline V gene lookup returns CDR1 MNHEY and CDR2 SMNVEV (reference sequence). This CDR3 has 18 residues. CDR3 sequence reads: CASSRRWGLAGQRDEQFF. The DNA for the CDR3 is TGTGCCAGCAGTCGACGATGGGGACTAGCGGGCCAAAGGGATGAGCAGTTCTTC.

The gene calls are TRBV7-8 and TRBJ1-5, with 10 bases aligning to TRBD1. The CDR3 covers 15 residues. Trimming took 5 bases from V and 2 from J; bases not matched to a gene: 3. Germline loops: CDR1 SGHVS, CDR2 FQNEAQ. The chain's CDR3 is CASSGQGVGNQPQHF. The CDR3 DNA is TGTGCCAGCAGCGGACAGGGGGTAGGCAATCAGCCCCAGCATTTT.

The V gene is TRBV7-3, the J gene TRBJ1-1; D is possibly TRBD1 (6 bases). The CDR3 extends over 14 amino acids. Per germline, CDR1 SGHTA and CDR2 FQGTGA. Trimming took off 5 bases at V and 2 bases at J, with 12 bases between the two ends. CDR3 region: CASSADRANTEAFF. The CDR3 coding sequence is TGTGCCAGCAGCGCGGACAGAGCTAACACTGAAGCTTTCTTT.

This clone was observed a handful of times. The gene calls are TRBV7-2 and TRBJ2-1; tentative D call: TRBD2 (6 bases). Germline V CDR1 and CDR2: SGHTA, FQGNSA. Trimming took off 5 bases at V and 7 bases at J, with 9 bases between the two ends. The CDR3 is 12 amino acids. CDR3 bases: TGTGCCAGCAGCGCGGGACGGAATGAGCAGTTCTTC. Encoded protein: CASSAGRNEQFF. Using reference TRBV7-2 and TRBJ2-1 for the parts outside the CDR3, the full variable domain is GAGVSQSPSNKVTEKGKDVELRCDPISGHTALYWYRQSLGQGLEFLIYFQGNSAPDKSGLPSDRFSAERTGGSVSTLTIQRTQQEDSAVYLCASSAGRNEQFFGPGTRLTVL.

V usage is TRBV28 and J usage is TRBJ1-2, with D unclear. The CDR3 is made up of 15 amino acids. Trimming removed 6 bases at V and 0 bases at J, with 14 bases between. CDR1 MDHEN and CDR2 SYDVKM come from the germline V gene. The CDR3 sequence: CASRPPYRANYGYTF. CDR3 DNA sequence: TGTGCCAGCAGGCCCCCTTACCGAGCTAACTATGGCTACACCTTC.

J is TRBJ2-4 and V is TRBV4-1; D gene ambiguous. Germline V gene lookup returns CDR1 MGHRA and CDR2 YSYEKL. The CDR3 is 16 amino acids. The V end was cut by 1 base, the J end by 2 bases, with 12 bases between. The CDR3 reads CASSQALGFSKNIQYF. The DNA for the CDR3 is TGCGCCAGCAGCCAAGCGTTGGGCTTCTCCAAAAACATTCAGTACTTC.

The V gene is TRBV2, the J gene TRBJ2-2, with D maybe TRBD1 (5 bases). The CDR3 runs 14 residues. Between the trimmed V and J ends, which lost 4 bases and 2 bases, there was a span of 8 bases. Germline CDR1 reads SNHLY; CDR2 reads FYNNEI. CDR3 loop: CASSGRVNTGELFF. In DNA form, the CDR3 reads TGTGCCAGCAGTGGCAGGGTCAACACCGGGGAGCTGTTTTTT.

The chain has TRBV10-1 and TRBJ1-1, with a weak D call TRBD1 (6 bases). The V gene lost 3 bases and the J gene lost 4 bases, with 15 bases spanning the gap. The CDR3 is made up of 15 amino acids. Germline V CDR1 and CDR2: WNHNN, SYGVQD (reference sequence). CDR3 protein: CASSEGAGESTEAFF. CDR3 sequence (DNA): TGCGCCAGCAGTGAAGGGGCAGGGGAAAGCACTGAAGCTTTCTTT.

This clone showed up just once. The chain carries TRBV28 and TRBJ1-5; 7 nucleotides align to TRBD1. The CDR3 consists of 17 residues. Per the germline V gene, CDR1 is MDHEN and CDR2 is SYDVKM. V lost 3 bases, J lost 2 bases, and 10 bases stayed unmatched. In nucleotides, the CDR3 is TGTGCCAGCAGTTTTTTGAGGGGGCGCGGCGGCAATCAGCCCCAGCATTTT. Its protein is CASSFLRGRGGNQPQHF.